This T cell receptor (beta chain) was identified during a study of blood T cell repertoires in COVID-19. For the study at large: PBMCs, B-cell-depleted T cells, or T cells provided the cDNA or gDNA that made up the material.

Authors' methods: The authors estimated nucleated cell counts from reference gene primer amplification. Only in-frame clones appear in the TCRdb table, and some are missing; sequencing was by immunoSEQ multiplex PCR. V, J and clone size are taken as reported in that table, and D and trimming were inferred from the DNA itself. The table lists 20,000 to 30,000 clones, roughly 89% of them singletons. V gave up 4 bases and J gave up 5 bases; unmatched junction bases: 11. The CDR3 sequence is 16 residues long. Germline assignment: CDR1 SGHRS and CDR2 YFSETQ. The material sequenced was peripheral blood. This chain joins TRBV5-1 and TRBJ2-5; 10 bases are shared with TRBD2. The sequence was collected from a human donor in a cohort sampled during active COVID-19. Here the CDR3 reads CASSPPTGLAAETQYF. The CDR3 bases are TGCGCCAGCAGCCCACCCACCGGACTAGCGGCGGAGACCCAGTACTTC.